The 9 T cell receptor beta chains in this list originate from one sample, sequenced in a study of cytomegalovirus exposure and HLA in healthy donors. Sequencing used immunoSEQ multiplex PCR; TCRdb keeps in-frame clones, though not all of them. Of some 170,000 clones in the sample, less than 90% were seen once. Source material: PBMCs. All receptors come from a woman in her thirties in good health and CMV-seronegative.

V is TRBV7-8 and J is TRBJ2-5, with 8 bases that match TRBD1. J was trimmed by 2 bases and V by 4 bases; bases with no gene match: 6. The CDR3 runs 15 residues. The germline V gene has CDR1 SGHVS and CDR2 FQNEAQ. The CDR3 here is CASSSKGDRQETQYF. The CDR3 DNA follows: TGTGCCAGCAGCTCAAAGGGGGACAGGCAAGAGACCCAGTACTTC. The variable domain in full, completed from reference TRBV7-8 and TRBJ2-5, reads GAGVSQSPRYKVAKRGQDVALRCDPISGHVSLFWYQQALGQGPEFLTYFQNEAQLDKSGLPSDRFFAERPEGSVSTLKIQRTQQEDSAVYLCASSSKGDRQETQYFGPGTRLLVL.

The V call is TRBV7-2, the J call TRBJ1-2, with a tentative D call TRBD1 (6 bases). Germline-derived CDR1 and CDR2 are SGHTA and FQGNSA. The V end lost 5 bases, the J end lost 6 bases, and 16 bases lay between the germline ends. There are 14 residues in the CDR3. In nucleotides, the CDR3 is TGTGCCAGCAGCACCCCAGGGGAGAGACATGGCTACACCTTC. It is translated as CASSTPGERHGYTF. Complete variable domain (other parts from reference TRBV7-2 and TRBJ1-2): GAGVSQSPSNKVTEKGKDVELRCDPISGHTALYWYRQSLGQGLEFLIYFQGNSAPDKSGLPSDRFSAERTGGSVSTLTIQRTQQEDSAVYLCASSTPGERHGYTFGSGTRLTVV.

The V call is TRBV5-4, the J call TRBJ1-4; possible D gene TRBD1, 6 bases. CDR1 is SGHNT and CDR2 is YYREEE in the germline V gene (reference sequence). The length of the CDR3 is 16 residues. The V and J ends lost 4 bases and 2 bases respectively, with 15 bases between them. The CDR3 protein is CASSPTSGATNEKLFF. The CDR3 nucleotides are TGTGCCAGCAGCCCCACCTCAGGGGCCACTAATGAAAAACTGTTTTTT.

This sequence joins TRBV18 and TRBJ1-2, with 8 bases lining up with TRBD1. V gave up 2 bases and J gave up 10 bases; unmatched junction bases: 3. This CDR3 is 12 amino acids long. Germline V CDR1 and CDR2: KGHSH, LQKENI. The CDR3 protein is CASSPGTGDYTF. CDR3 nucleotide sequence: TGTGCCAGCTCACCAGGGACAGGAGACTACACCTTC.

This clone came up once. This rearrangement joins TRBV7-2 to TRBJ1-5, with D possibly being TRBD1 (5 bases). Trimming removed 4 bases from V and 2 bases from J, with 15 bases in between. Germline lookup yields CDR1 SGHTA and CDR2 FQGNSA. This CDR3 region has 16 residues. CDR3 in amino acids: CASSSPPGGGNQPQHF. The CDR3 DNA reads TGTGCCAGCAGCTCGCCCCCTGGGGGGGGCAATCAGCCCCAGCATTTT.

The chain has TRBV7-8 and TRBJ2-5, with D unclear. V was clipped by 3 bases and J by 1 base, with 12 bases between them. The CDR3 is made up of 15 amino acids. Germline lookup yields CDR1 SGHVS and CDR2 FQNEAQ. This CDR3 is CASSFLSTGQETQYF. CDR3 sequence (DNA): TGTGCCAGCAGCTTCTTGAGTACGGGCCAAGAGACCCAGTACTTC.

The chain employs TRBV6-5 and TRBJ1-1; 8 positions agree with TRBD1. The CDR3 consists of 14 residues. The V and J ends lost 4 bases and 4 bases, in that order; junction bases with no gene match: 5. Germline-derived CDR1 and CDR2 are MNHEY and SVGAGI. The CDR3 spells CASSWTGTITEAFF. Here the CDR3 DNA reads TGTGCCAGCAGTTGGACAGGGACGATCACTGAAGCTTTCTTT.

V usage is TRBV5-3 and J usage is TRBJ2-1, with a tentative D call TRBD1 (6 bases). TRBV5-3 is assigned to the ORF class and has an uncertain function. V was pared by 0 bases and J by 3 bases, with 13 bases between. The CDR3 is 16 amino acids. The chain's CDR3 is CARSLDDDRIYNEQFF. The CDR3, as DNA: TGTGCCAGAAGCTTGGATGACGACAGGATCTACAATGAGCAGTTCTTC.

The chain recombines TRBV6-5 with TRBJ2-5; the D call may be TRBD1 or TRBD2 (5 bases each). The CDR3 runs 15 residues. The germline V and J ends were trimmed by 4 bases and 5 bases, with 17 bases remaining between them. Looked up from germline, CDR1 is MNHEY and CDR2 is SVGAGI. The CDR3 protein is CASSLGENTWETQYF. CDR3 in DNA: TGTGCCAGCAGTTTGGGGGAAAATACTTGGGAGACCCAGTACTTC.